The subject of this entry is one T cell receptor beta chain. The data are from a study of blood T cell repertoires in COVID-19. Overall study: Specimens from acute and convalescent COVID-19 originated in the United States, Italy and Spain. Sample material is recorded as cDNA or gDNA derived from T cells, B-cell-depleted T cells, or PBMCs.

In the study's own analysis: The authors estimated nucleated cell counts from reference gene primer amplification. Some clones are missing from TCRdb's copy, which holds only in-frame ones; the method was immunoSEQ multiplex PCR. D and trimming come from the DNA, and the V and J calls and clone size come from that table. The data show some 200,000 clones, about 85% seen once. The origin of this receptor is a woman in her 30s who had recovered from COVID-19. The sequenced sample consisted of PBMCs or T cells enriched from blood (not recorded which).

CDR3 sequence (DNA): TGTGCCAGCAGCTTAGAAAGATTGACAGGGGCTAGCTACGAGCAGTACTTC. Amino acids: CASSLERLTGASYEQYF. The rearrangement joins TRBV11-2 to TRBJ2-7; 8 bases agree with TRBD1. The junction had 10 bases not matched to a gene; V was cut back by 0 bases and J by 3 bases. CDR3 length: 17 amino acids. Germline V gene data show CDR1 as SGHAT and CDR2 as FQNNGV. Looking up the rest from reference TRBV11-2 and TRBJ2-7 gives the full variable domain: EAGVAQSPRYKIIEKRQSVAFWCNPISGHATLYWYQQILGQGPKLLIQFQNNGVVDDSQLPKDRFSAERLKGVDSTLKIQPAKLEDSAVYLCASSLERLTGASYEQYFGPGTRLTVT.